This T cell receptor (beta chain) appears in the sequencing data of a study of shared clonotypes between healthy human individuals. Across the study: Each donor had three CD4 naive, three CD4 memory, two CD8 naive and one CD8 memory plate.

Into CD45RA+ naive and CD45RA-negative memory subsets, the CD4+ cells were split. Per germline, CDR1 SEHNR and CDR2 FQNEAQ (reference sequence). The CDR3 extends over 15 amino acids. The germline V and J ends were trimmed by 1 base and 10 bases, with 14 bases remaining between them. This was a deep-level run. Assay: immunoSEQ multiplex PCR; the TCRdb copy retains only in-frame clones and omits some. The sample lists more than 500,000 clones, about 96% occurring once. The sequence was obtained from a woman in her twenties or thirties in good health. Material for sequencing was naive CD4+ T cells sorted from blood. Stated subset: CD45RA+ positively selected. V gene TRBV7-9 combines with J gene TRBJ1-6; D call uncertain. The CDR3 spells CASSLERTNGSPLHF. The CDR3 DNA reads TGTGCCAGCAGCTTAGAGAGGACCAACGGGTCACCCCTCCACTTT.